The sequence of this T cell receptor (beta chain) was determined in a study of liver allograft versus peripheral blood T cells. Study overall: What was compared were the T cell receptor repertoires in transplanted livers and those in the peripheral blood of recipients.

TCRdb reanalysed the reads using MiXCR and keeps one entry per CDR3 protein. Of about 13,000 distinct CDR3 sequences listed, under 20% are singletons. Germline-derived CDR1 and CDR2 are SGHTA and FQGNSA. The V end lost 1 base, the J end lost 1 base, and 12 bases lay between the germline ends. The CDR3 runs to 16 residues. This clonotype was seen repeatedly, ten times or more. The chain joins TRBV7-2 to TRBJ2-3, with D perhaps matching TRBD2 (6 bases). The source of this sequence is a human patient who had a liver transplant. Some T cells may trace back to the graft donor. The DNA of the CDR3 is TGTGCCAGCAGCTTAGATCCGAGACTAGGCACAGATACGCAGTATTTT. Translated: CASSLDPRLGTDTQYF.